A selection of T cell receptor beta chains follows, all from one sample in a study of blood T cell repertoires in COVID-19. Sequencing used immunoSEQ multiplex PCR; TCRdb keeps in-frame clones, though not all of them. This sample has approximately 75,000 clones, with about 89% found just once. The source material was peripheral blood. Every receptor here comes from a man aged 60-69 years with acute or convalescent COVID-19. Each CDR3 is given with its conserved first and last residue. The D gene is left open where the match is weak. For some rows the clone size is stated as once, few or many, or as a class when expanded; others skip it.

V: TRBV10-2
size: .
D: .
J: TRBJ1-2
CDR3: CASSRGNYGYTF
DNA: TGCGCCAGCAGTCGGGGGAACTATGGCTACACCTTC

V: TRBV5-1
size: .
D: TRBD2
J: TRBJ2-5
CDR3: CASSISGGDEETQYF
DNA: TGCGCCAGCAGTATTAGCGGGGGCGATGAAGAGACCCAGTACTTC

V: TRBV6-1
size: .
D: .
J: TRBJ1-4
CDR3: CASSERGSNEKLFF
DNA: TGTGCCAGCAGTGAAAGGGGATCTAATGAAAAACTGTTTTTT

V: TRBV20-1
size: .
D: .
J: TRBJ1-2
CDR3: CSARDQYGYTF
DNA: TGCAGTGCTAGAGATCAGTATGGCTACACCTTC

V: TRBV12-5
size: .
D: .
J: TRBJ1-1
CDR3: CASGLVRKQMNTEAFF
DNA: TGTGCTAGTGGTTTGGTACGGAAACAGATGAACACTGAAGCTTTCTTT

V: TRBV5-1
size: .
D: .
J: TRBJ1-6
CDR3: CASSLIGGPGTLHF
DNA: TGCGCCAGCAGCTTGATAGGCGGCCCAGGGACCCTCCACTTT

V: TRBV3-1/TRBV3-2
size: .
D: TRBD1
J: TRBJ2-7
CDR3: CASSHRDRDYEQYF
DNA: TGTGCCAGCAGCCACCGGGACAGGGACTACGAGCAGTACTTC

V: TRBV3-1/TRBV3-2
size: .
D: .
J: TRBJ1-4
CDR3: CASSRAGEKLFF
DNA: TGTGCCAGCAGCCGGGCAGGCGAAAAACTGTTTTTT

V: TRBV5-1
size: .
D: TRBD2
J: TRBJ2-7
CDR3: CASSESGREFYEQYF
DNA: TGCGCCAGCAGCGAGAGCGGGAGGGAATTCTACGAGCAGTACTTC

V: TRBV5-1
size: .
D: .
J: TRBJ1-4
CDR3: CATSPGSTSVGEKLFF
DNA: TGCGCCACCTCTCCAGGGTCGACGTCTGTTGGTGAAAAACTGTTTTTT

V: TRBV19
size: .
D: .
J: TRBJ2-7
CDR3: CASKRNPYEQYF
DNA: TGTGCCAGTAAGAGAAATCCCTACGAGCAGTACTTC

V: TRBV10-3
size: once
D: .
J: TRBJ2-5
CDR3: CAISEEAQETQYF
DNA: TGTGCCATCAGTGAGGAGGCCCAAGAGACCCAGTACTTC

V: TRBV7-9
size: .
D: TRBD1
J: TRBJ2-7
CDR3: CASSLAGQPYEQYF
DNA: TGTGCCAGCAGCTTAGCGGGACAGCCATACGAGCAGTACTTC

V: TRBV5-1
size: .
D: TRBD2
J: TRBJ2-2
CDR3: CASSLQLAGATGELFF
DNA: TGCGCCAGCAGCTTGCAACTAGCGGGGGCCACCGGGGAGCTGTTTTTT

V: TRBV19
size: .
D: .
J: TRBJ1-6
CDR3: CASSSLPWSVNSPLHF
DNA: TGTGCCAGTAGTTCCCTACCTTGGTCGGTTAATTCACCCCTCCACTTT